Each of the 5 T cell receptor beta chains below was sequenced from the same sample in a study of shared clonotypes between healthy human individuals. Method: immunoSEQ multiplex PCR; TCRdb's copy keeps in-frame clones and lacks some. The table has 2,500,000 or so clones, under 95% seen once; the top ten hold approximately 0.36%. The sample comprised naive CD4+ T cells from PBMCs. Described subset: CD45RA+ positively selected. All receptors come from a man aged 18 to 30 in good health. Some clones in this sample may be carry-over from other donors' samples.

The chain combines TRBV19 with TRBJ1-2, with a tentative D call TRBD1 (5 bases). Germline V gene sequence: CDR1 LNHDA, CDR2 SQIVND (reference sequence). The CDR3 extends over 15 amino acids. Between the trimmed V and J ends, which lost 6 bases and 0 bases, there was a span of 14 bases. In nucleotides, the CDR3 is TGTGCCAGTAGACCTTCGGGGGGTTCTAACTATGGCTACACCTTC. Translating gives CASRPSGGSNYGYTF.

The chain combines TRBV7-3 with TRBJ1-1; D possibly corresponds to TRBD1 (5 bases). The V gene lost 5 bases and the J gene lost 1 base, with 14 bases spanning the gap. The CDR3 totals 15 residues. Looked up from germline, CDR1 is SGHTA and CDR2 is FQGTGA. CDR3 nucleotide sequence: TGTGCCAGCAGCCCAATGGGGGGTGGGAACACTGAAGCTTTCTTT. Translated, it gives CASSPMGGGNTEAFF.

The V and J genes are TRBV19 and TRBJ1-2, with 9 bases lining up with TRBD1. Germline-derived CDR1 and CDR2 are LNHDA and SQIVND (reference sequence). V was clipped by 5 bases and J by 3 bases; unmatched bases: 10. The length of the CDR3 is 16 residues. Here the CDR3 reads CASSRTGATFDYGYTF. CDR3 sequence (DNA): TGTGCCAGTAGTCGGACAGGGGCGACCTTCGACTATGGCTACACCTTC.

The V and J genes are TRBV29-1 and TRBJ2-6; TRBD1 matches 8 bases. This CDR3 is built from 16 residues. V was clipped by 3 bases and J by 0 bases; unmatched bases: 4. Per the germline V gene, CDR1 is SQVTM and CDR2 is ANQGSEA. CDR3: CSVDSTGDSGANVLTF. The CDR3 DNA is TGCAGCGTTGACTCGACAGGGGACTCTGGGGCCAACGTCCTGACTTTC. The full variable domain, completed using reference TRBV29-1 and TRBJ2-6, is SAVISQKPSRDICQRGTSLTIQCQVDSQVTMMFWYRQQPGQSLTLIATANQGSEATYESGFVIDKFPISRPNLTFSTLTVSNMSPEDSSIYLCSVDSTGDSGANVLTFGAGSRLTVL.

The chain couples TRBV5-4 to TRBJ1-1; D ambiguous. The V gene lost 4 bases and the J gene lost 4 bases, with 14 bases spanning the gap. Germline assignment: CDR1 SGHNT and CDR2 YYREEE (reference sequence). This CDR3 comprises 14 residues. The CDR3 DNA is TGTGCCAGCAGCAGAACTATGGAGGGCACTGAAGCTTTCTTT. This gives the protein CASSRTMEGTEAFF.